The clone carrying this T cell receptor (beta chain) occurred a few times. Repertoires were generated with immunoSEQ multiplex PCR, while TCRdb's copy carries only in-frame clones and drops some. The data contain about 76,000 clones, approximately 80% of them singletons. Germline lookup yields CDR1 SGHRS and CDR2 YFSETQ. The CDR3 loop spans 11 amino acids. With 8 bases clipped from V and 3 bases from J, the junction kept 1 base outside the gene matches. These data come from a study of blood T cell repertoires in COVID-19. The receptor was derived from a human donor in a cohort sampled during active COVID-19. This chain connects TRBV5-1 to TRBJ1-2; TRBD1 matches 7 bases. Material: peripheral blood. The CDR3 region is CASTGDYGYTF. The DNA of the CDR3 is TGCGCCAGTACAGGGGACTATGGCTACACCTTC.